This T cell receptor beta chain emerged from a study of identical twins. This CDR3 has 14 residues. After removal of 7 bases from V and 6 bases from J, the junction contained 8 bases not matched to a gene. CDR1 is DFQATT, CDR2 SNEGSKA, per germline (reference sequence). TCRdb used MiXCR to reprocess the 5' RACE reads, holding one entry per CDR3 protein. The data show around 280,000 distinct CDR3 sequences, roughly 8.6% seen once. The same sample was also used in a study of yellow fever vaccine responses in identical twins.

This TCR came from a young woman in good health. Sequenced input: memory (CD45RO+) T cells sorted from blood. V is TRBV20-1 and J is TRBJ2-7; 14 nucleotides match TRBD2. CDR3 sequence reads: CSGLRTSGRSEQYF. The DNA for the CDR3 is TGCAGTGGCCTCCGGACTAGCGGGAGGTCCGAGCAGTACTTC.